This TCR beta chain came from a study of neurological immune-mediated disorders. This clonotype showed up many times. Its antigen is unidentified. Study-level points and caveats: According to phylogenetic grouping, one related-CDR3 cluster, a possible signature, contained the repertoires of 18 of 34 multiple sclerosis patients. The most TCR clonal expansion was seen in HTLV-1-associated myelopathy, whereas the least was seen in multiple sclerosis, below the level in healthy controls.

Each sequencing run yielded over 160 million TCR-beta sequences from 15-18 subjects. TCRdb called the 5' RACE reads again in MiXCR, with one record for every CDR3 protein. Of about 46,000 distinct CDR3 sequences listed, 3.5% to 5.5% are singletons. This CDR3 has 15 residues. Germline V gene data show CDR1 as DFQATT and CDR2 as SNEGSKA (reference sequence). Trimming at V came to 4 bases and at J to 0 bases, leaving 8 bases not matched to a gene. Sequenced: PBMCs. The chain is built from TRBV20-1 and TRBJ1-1; 7 bases fit TRBD1. The TCR originated in a woman aged 55-69 years with multiple sclerosis. CDR3 region: CSANQGGSVNTEAFF. The CDR3 region has the DNA TGCAGTGCTAACCAGGGGGGCAGCGTGAACACTGAAGCTTTCTTT.